These 7 T cell receptor beta chains were all obtained from the same sample, sequenced in a study of shared clonotypes between healthy human individuals. Libraries were prepared by immunoSEQ multiplex PCR; TCRdb keeps only in-frame clonotypes and omits some of them. Among 2.3 million or so clones listed, more than 85% were seen once. The sequencing sample was made of naive CD4+ T cells from PBMCs. Subset specified: CD45RA+ positively selected. The receptors derive from a young man in good health. Some clones in this sample may be carry-over from other donors' samples.

The chain carries TRBV4-1 and TRBJ1-2, with a tentative D call TRBD1 (6 bases). CDR1 and CDR2 from the germline V gene are MGHRA and YSYEKL. The CDR3 spans 13 residues. V shed 1 base and J shed 8 bases, with 11 bases lying between them. The CDR3 DNA is TGCGCCAGCAGCCAAGGAACAGGGATAGGCTACACCTTC. Translating gives CASSQGTGIGYTF.

This chain joins TRBV15 and TRBJ2-1; no definite D call. Trimming removed 8 bases from V and 4 bases from J, with 9 bases in between. Germline V lookup: CDR1 LNHNV, CDR2 YYDKDF (reference sequence). The CDR3 is 12 amino acids. The CDR3 reads CATGVGYNEQFF. The CDR3, as DNA: TGTGCCACCGGTGTCGGGTACAATGAGCAGTTCTTC.

The chain carries TRBV6-5 and TRBJ2-1; 11 bases match TRBD2. V lost 4 bases, J lost 6 bases, and 5 bases stayed unmatched. The germline gives CDR1 MNHEY, CDR2 SVGAGI. The CDR3 length is 15 residues. CDR3: CASSLAGGDTNEQFF. In DNA form, the CDR3 reads TGTGCCAGCAGTTTAGCGGGAGGGGACACCAATGAGCAGTTCTTC.

The V call is TRBV7-2, the J call TRBJ2-5, with 7 bases aligning to TRBD1. CDR3 length: 14 residues. Germline trimming cut 5 bases from V and 2 bases from J; bases unmatched to any gene: 5. Germline CDR1 reads SGHTA; CDR2 reads FQGNSA. CDR3 sequence: CASSPTGPQETQYF. The CDR3 nucleotides are TGTGCCAGCAGCCCGACAGGGCCGCAAGAGACCCAGTACTTC.

This sequence joins TRBV6-6 and TRBJ2-1; D is perhaps TRBD1 or TRBD2 (6 bases each). Germline V gene lookup returns CDR1 MNHNY and CDR2 SVGAGI (reference sequence). This CDR3 is built from 15 residues. With 4 bases removed from V and 5 bases from J, the gap between germline ends came to 15 bases. This CDR3 is CASSSPRRGNNEQFF. The DNA of the CDR3 is TGTGCCAGCAGTTCCCCTAGGAGGGGGAACAATGAGCAGTTCTTC.

The rearrangement uses TRBV30 and TRBJ2-5; no firm D call. V lost 0 bases to trimming and J lost 5 bases, with 13 bases between them. The CDR3 length is 14 residues. CDR1 and CDR2 from the germline V gene are GTSNPN and SVGIG (reference sequence). The DNA of the CDR3 is TGTGCCTGGAGTGTATTAGCATCCGGTGAGACCCAGTACTTC. The encoded protein is CAWSVLASGETQYF. The whole variable domain, filled in from reference TRBV30 and TRBJ2-5, reads SQTIHQWPATLVQPVGSPLSLECTVEGTSNPNLYWYRQAAGRGLQLLFYSVGIGQISSEVPQNLSASRPQDRQFILSSKKLLLSDSGFYLCAWSVLASGETQYFGPGTRLLVL.

The rearrangement links TRBV5-1 to TRBJ1-1; 11 nucleotides agree with TRBD1. Losses at the gene ends were 4 bases for V and 5 bases for J; bases not matched to a gene: 4. This CDR3 contains 14 residues. Germline V gene data show CDR1 as SGHRS and CDR2 as YFSETQ. The CDR3 loop is CASSQGQGATEAFF. CDR3 nucleotide sequence: TGCGCCAGCAGCCAAGGACAGGGGGCGACTGAAGCTTTCTTT. The variable domain in full, completed from reference TRBV5-1 and TRBJ1-1, reads KAGVTQTPRYLIKTRGQQVTLSCSPISGHRSVSWYQQTPGQGLQFLFEYFSETQRNKGNFPGRFSGRQFSNSRSEMNVSTLELGDSALYLCASSQGQGATEAFFGQGTRLTVV.